This T cell receptor beta chain was sequenced during a study of T cell responses to AZD1222 COVID-19 vaccine. Sequencing was performed with immunoSEQ multiplex PCR; in TCRdb, only in-frame clones are kept and a portion is missing. Among 95,000 to 100,000 clones listed, 89% were seen once. The table lists this clone with a few counts. This sequence originates from an adult in good health. Specimen: peripheral blood, collected on day 0 of AZD1222 vaccination.

CDR3 residues: CASSSGNGEKLFF. The CDR3 nucleotides read TGTGCCAGCAGTTCCGGGAATGGTGAAAAACTGTTTTTT. V and J are TRBV28 and TRBJ1-4; D is unresolved. The V gene lost 4 bases and the J gene lost 7 bases, with 10 bases spanning the gap. CDR1 MDHEN and CDR2 SYDVKM come from the germline V gene. This CDR3 is 13 amino acids long.